Many counts were recorded for the clone carrying this T cell receptor beta chain. Its specificity is unknown. Positively selected for CCR7, the CD45RO-negative cells used as naive CD8 cells excluded terminally differentiated effector memory CD45RA+ cells. This sample was taken from a study of shared clonotypes between healthy human individuals. Study-level findings and limits: The sharing of about 5% of naive CD4 clonotypes was seen across a handful of donors.

For every subset, genomic DNA was evenly distributed across several immunoSEQ plates. Using immunoSEQ multiplex PCR, the repertoire was profiled, and TCRdb retains in-frame clones only, with some absent. The sample has about 680,000 clones, about 91% seen once. The CDR3 runs 14 residues. The germline V gene has CDR1 SGHVS and CDR2 FQNEAQ. V lost 0 bases and J lost 8, with 13 bases in between. V is TRBV7-8 and J is TRBJ1-2; D might be TRBD1 (6 bases). What was sequenced was naive CD8+ T cells sorted from blood. The TCR sequence derives from a man aged 25 to 40 in good health. The CDR3 DNA is TGTGCCAGCAGCTTAGCGATGACAGGTCGGGGCTACACCTTC. Its protein is CASSLAMTGRGYTF. Filled out from reference TRBV7-8 and TRBJ1-2, the complete variable domain reads GAGVSQSPRYKVAKRGQDVALRCDPISGHVSLFWYQQALGQGPEFLTYFQNEAQLDKSGLPSDRFFAERPEGSVSTLKIQRTQQEDSAVYLCASSLAMTGRGYTFGSGTRLTVV.